Below, one T cell receptor (beta chain) is given with its context. Sequencing was performed with immunoSEQ multiplex PCR; in TCRdb, only in-frame clones are kept and a portion is missing. The table has 70,000 to 90,000 clones, roughly 80% seen once. The data were taken from a study of PD-L1 blockade in urothelial cancer. V was trimmed by 6 bases and J by 1 base, leaving 17 bases between them. Germline lookup yields CDR1 MNHNY and CDR2 SVGAGI (reference sequence). There are 16 residues in the CDR3. Sequenced material: PBMCs, taken around atezolizumab (anti-PD-L1) treatment. This receptor was taken from an older man with urothelial cancer. The chain recombines TRBV6-6 with TRBJ2-3; possible D gene TRBD2, 9 bases. CDR3 region: CASSQGAGGGTDTQYF. The CDR3 region has the DNA TGTGCCAGCAGCCAGGGGGCGGGAGGGGGCACAGATACGCAGTATTTT.